This T cell receptor (beta chain) was identified during a study of blood T cell repertoires in COVID-19. Turning to the study itself: PBMCs, B-cell-depleted T cells, or T cells were the source of the cDNA or gDNA that made up the material.

Participants were placed into cohorts based on the clinical history they reported. Original analysis: Cell counts per sample came from amplifying reference gene primers. Libraries were prepared by immunoSEQ multiplex PCR; TCRdb keeps only in-frame clonotypes and omits some of them. For V, J and clone size, that table is used; D and trimming come from the DNA. The sample lists about 270,000 clones; 88% were seen once. The CDR3 is made up of 13 amino acids. V gave up 5 bases and J gave up 8 bases; unmatched junction bases: 5. CDR1 and CDR2 from the germline V gene are SGHTA and FQGNSA. The sequenced sample consisted of PBMCs or T cells enriched from blood (not recorded which). The receptor was derived from a woman aged 45-65 years who had recovered from COVID-19. The rearrangement joins TRBV7-2 to TRBJ2-1, with TRBD1 matching over 8 bases. CDR3 loop: CASSPDREDEQFF. The CDR3 DNA sequence: TGTGCCAGCAGCCCGGACAGGGAAGATGAGCAGTTCTTC. The complete variable domain, with remaining parts taken from reference TRBV7-2 and TRBJ2-1, reads GAGVSQSPSNKVTEKGKDVELRCDPISGHTALYWYRQSLGQGLEFLIYFQGNSAPDKSGLPSDRFSAERTGGSVSTLTIQRTQQEDSAVYLCASSPDREDEQFFGPGTRLTVL.